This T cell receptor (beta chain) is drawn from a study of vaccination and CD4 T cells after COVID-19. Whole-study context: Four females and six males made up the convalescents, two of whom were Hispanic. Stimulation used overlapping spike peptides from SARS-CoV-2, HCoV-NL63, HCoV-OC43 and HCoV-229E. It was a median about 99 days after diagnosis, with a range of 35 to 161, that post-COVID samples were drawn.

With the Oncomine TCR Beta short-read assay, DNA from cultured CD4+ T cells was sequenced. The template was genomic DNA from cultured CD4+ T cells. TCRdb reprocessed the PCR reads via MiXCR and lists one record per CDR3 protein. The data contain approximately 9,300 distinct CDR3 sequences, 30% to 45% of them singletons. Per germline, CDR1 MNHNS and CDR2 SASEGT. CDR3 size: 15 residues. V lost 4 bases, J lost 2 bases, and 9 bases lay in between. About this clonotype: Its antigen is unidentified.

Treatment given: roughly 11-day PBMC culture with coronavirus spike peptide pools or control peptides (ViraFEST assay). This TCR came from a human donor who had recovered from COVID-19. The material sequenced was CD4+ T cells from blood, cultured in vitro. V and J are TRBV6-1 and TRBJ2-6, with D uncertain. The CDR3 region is CASSAWGAGANVLTF. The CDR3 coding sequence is TGTGCCAGCAGTGCATGGGGTGCTGGGGCCAACGTCCTGACTTTC.